This TCR beta chain was sequenced for a study of T cell responses to AZD1222 COVID-19 vaccine. Study-level points and caveats: Of spike-specific TCRs, nearly half reportedly target regions left unmutated in variants. Clonal diversity may have been underestimated in mostly white British donors.

Generated by immunoSEQ multiplex PCR, the TCRdb table keeps only in-frame clones and is missing some. The table has roughly 120,000 clones, around 87% seen once. The V end was cut by 6 bases, the J end by 7 bases, with 10 bases between. This CDR3 spans 11 amino acids. The germline V gene encodes CDR1 DFQATT and CDR2 SNEGSKA (reference sequence). This clone was observed a few times. Its antigen is still unknown. Timing groups of about 4 and about 12 weeks for second doses were pooled. This receptor was taken from an adult who received the AZD1222 COVID-19 vaccine. The material sequenced was peripheral blood, taken 28 days after the second AZD1222 dose. J is TRBJ1-5 and V is TRBV20-1; maybe TRBD1 (6 bases). CDR3 nucleotides: TGCAGTGCGGGGGCAGGGCAGCCCCAGCATTTT. Protein: CSAGAGQPQHF.